This is a list of T cell receptor beta chains from one sample in a study. TCRdb re-called the RT-PCR reads through MiXCR, storing one row per CDR3 protein. There are 550,000 to 750,000 distinct CDR3 sequences in the sample; 12% to 15% occur only once, and 3.6% lies in the top ten. The specimen sequenced was memory CD4+ T cells from blood. Receptors were obtained from a female donor in good health, serving as a healthy control. Both conserved end residues are part of each CDR3. The D gene is left open where the match is weak. Part of the rows lack a size; the others show once, few, many or a class for expanded clones.

>-|TRBJ2-2|-|TRBV5-1
TGCGCCAGCAGCTTGTATATGAACACCGGGGAGCTGTTTTTT
CASSLYMNTGELFF
>-|TRBJ2-4|-|TRBV20-1
TGCAGTGCTAGAGATTCCGGCCTAGCCAAAAACATTCAGTACTTC
CSARDSGLAKNIQYF
>TRBD1|TRBJ2-6|few|TRBV24-1
TGTGCCACCAGTGAGGACAGGACTTCTGGGGCCAACGTCCTGACTTTC
CATSEDRTSGANVLTF
>TRBD2|TRBJ2-3|few|TRBV20-1
TGCAGTGCTAGAGATCCCTCCAGCGGGATCGCAGATACGCAGTATTTT
CSARDPSSGIADTQYF
>TRBD2|TRBJ2-3|-|TRBV5-6
TGTGCCAGCAGCTCGACTAGCGGTAATACAGATACGCAGTATTTT
CASSSTSGNTDTQYF
>-|TRBJ1-1|few|TRBV7-9
TGTGCCAGCAGCTTAGCGGGAGTTGAAGCTTTCTTT
CASSLAGVEAFF
>-|TRBJ2-2|many|TRBV7-9
TGTGCCAGCAGCTTTACAGGCGAAGGGGAGCTGTTTTTT
CASSFTGEGELFF
>-|TRBJ2-3|-|TRBV2
TGTGCCAGCAGTGAACTAACAACGCAGTATTTT
CASSELTTQYF
>TRBD2|TRBJ2-7|-|TRBV5-1
TGCACCAGCAGCCCCAGCCTAGCGGGTAGAGCCTACGAGCAGTACTTC
CTSSPSLAGRAYEQYF
>TRBD2|TRBJ2-7|few|TRBV28
TGTGCCAGCACCAAAAGCGGGGCCCTCTACGAGCAGTACTTC
CASTKSGALYEQYF
>TRBD1|TRBJ1-1|few|TRBV20-1
TGCAGTGCTAGCAACAGACAGGGGGCGGGCACTGAAGCTTTCTTT
CSASNRQGAGTEAFF
>TRBD1|TRBJ1-2|-|TRBV5-1
TGCGCCAGCAGCATTTTTTACAGGGGCGGGGGCAGCTACACCTTC
CASSIFYRGGGSYTF
>-|TRBJ2-7|few|TRBV7-2
TGTGCCAGCAGCTTAGGGATGGGGTCGATTTACGAGCAGTACTTC
CASSLGMGSIYEQYF
>-|TRBJ2-7|many|TRBV27
TGTGCCAGCGGACGGGCTAGCGAGCAGTACTTC
CASGRASEQYF
>-|TRBJ2-3|-|TRBV7-9
TGTGCCAGCAGCCTCCGGGACACCGGACCAGATACGCAGTATTTT
CASSLRDTGPDTQYF
>-|TRBJ2-7|-|TRBV5-4
TGTGCCAGCAGCTTGCCAGGGTTCTACGAGCAGTACTTC
CASSLPGFYEQYF
>TRBD1|TRBJ1-5|-|TRBV7-9
TGTGCCAGCAGCCCATTAGGGGGCCTCAATCAGCCCCAGCATTTT
CASSPLGGLNQPQHF
>-|TRBJ2-2|once|TRBV2
TGTGCCAGCTCCCCCGCGGGGACCGGGGAGCTGTTTTTT
CASSPAGTGELFF
>-|TRBJ2-5|-|TRBV12-3/TRBV12-4
TGTGCCAGCAGTTTTGGGGCCGTGTTTCAAGAGACCCAGTACTTC
CASSFGAVFQETQYF
>-|TRBJ2-3|-|TRBV20-1
TGCAGTGCCATCATCGTGACCTTCGGGAGCACAGATACGCAGTATTTT
CSAIIVTFGSTDTQYF
>-|TRBJ2-1|few|TRBV7-3
TGTGCCAGCAGCTTAGGGGGGAGCGGAGGCAATGAGCAGTTCTTC
CASSLGGSGGNEQFF
>TRBD1|TRBJ2-4|many|TRBV6-2/TRBV6-3
TGTGCCAGCAGCCGACAGGGGACAAACATTCAGTACTTC
CASSRQGTNIQYF
>-|TRBJ2-3|-|TRBV28
TGTGCCAGCAGTTTACCCCGGGATAGAGATACGCAGTATTTT
CASSLPRDRDTQYF
>TRBD1|TRBJ2-7|-|TRBV10-3
TGTGCCATCAGTGGAGGGACAGGGGCCGAGCAGTACTTC
CAISGGTGAEQYF
>-|TRBJ2-5|-|TRBV4-1
TGCGCCAGCAGCCAAGGACTAGGTAAAGGCCAAGAGACCCAGTACTTC
CASSQGLGKGQETQYF
>-|TRBJ2-5|-|TRBV5-1
TGCGCCAGCGCAACAGGGATGGAGACCCAGTACTTC
CASATGMETQYF
>TRBD2|TRBJ2-3|many|TRBV25-1
TGTGCCAGCAGTGGGCCGACGGGGGGGCGATCCACAGATACGCAGTATTTT
CASSGPTGGRSTDTQYF
>TRBD1|TRBJ2-7|-|TRBV20-1
TGCAGTGCTAACCAGGGGGTATGGATTAGCGAGCAGTACTTC
CSANQGVWISEQYF
>TRBD2|TRBJ2-7|few|TRBV5-6
TGTGCCAGCACCCTCGGGACTAGTGTCCACGAGCAGTACTTC
CASTLGTSVHEQYF
>-|TRBJ2-7|few|TRBV6-5
TGTGCCAGCACTCCAACCAATAGGGGGGTTGGCGAGCAGTACTTC
CASTPTNRGVGEQYF
>-|TRBJ2-5|-|TRBV5-1
TGCGCCAGCAGCTTGGAAGGCCACGGGGATACGGAGACCCAGTACTTC
CASSLEGHGDTETQYF
>-|TRBJ2-2|many|TRBV11-1
TGTGCCAGCAGCTCCGTCTCCGGGGAGCTGTTTTTT
CASSSVSGELFF
>TRBD1|TRBJ2-5|few|TRBV6-1
TGTGCCAGCAGTGAAAGGGGGACAGGGAGCGAGACCCAGTACTTC
CASSERGTGSETQYF
>-|TRBJ1-3|few|TRBV7-2
TGTGCCAGCAGCTTCCCCCTAGACATTTCTGGAAACACCATATATTTT
CASSFPLDISGNTIYF
>-|TRBJ2-5|many|TRBV6-5
TGTGCCAGCAGTTGGGATCCCTTGGGCGAGACCCAGTACTTC
CASSWDPLGETQYF
>TRBD1|TRBJ1-4|-|TRBV18
TGTGCCAGCTCAACGGGACAGAACGAAAAACTGTTTTTT
CASSTGQNEKLFF
>TRBD2|TRBJ2-5|many|TRBV12-3/TRBV12-4
TGTGCCAGCAGCTTGGGGACTATCGAGACCCAGTACTTC
CASSLGTIETQYF
>-|TRBJ2-1|few|TRBV7-2
TGTGCCAGCAGCCGTGGTGAGGCTTGGGAGCAGTTCTTC
CASSRGEAWEQFF
>TRBD2|TRBJ2-5|few|TRBV29-1
TGCAGCGTGGACGGGACTAACCAAGAGACCCAGTACTTC
CSVDGTNQETQYF